This TCR beta chain was identified in a study of blood T cell repertoires in COVID-19. Method: immunoSEQ multiplex PCR; TCRdb's copy keeps in-frame clones and lacks some. The sample has roughly 53,000 clones; about nine tenths are singletons. Sequenced input: peripheral blood. The receptor's source is a human donor in a cohort sampled during active COVID-19.

For the CDR3, the DNA is TGCGCCAGCAGTCAAGAGGACAGGGTCTTCGAGCAGTACTTC. It yields the protein CASSQEDRVFEQYF. The V gene is TRBV23-1, the J gene TRBJ2-7; 8 nucleotides align to TRBD1. TRBV23-1 belongs to the ORF category, with a function that is uncertain. V shed 2 bases, J shed 6 bases, and the junction held 6 bases outside the gene matches. The CDR3 totals 14 residues.